One and the same sample provided the 14 T cell receptor beta chains below, sequenced in a study of spatial heterogeneity in lung cancer (dated by TCRdb to the late 2010s). Library preparation used 5' RACE. Reads for this sample came from a NextSeq 500. TCRdb applied fastp at Q25 and MiXCR to the public reads, then kept only in-frame beta chains. Under each unique CDR3 protein, matching rows form one entry showing the most common genes and DNA. Recorded for this sample are about 7,000 distinct CDR3 sequences; 6.5% to 8.5% of them occurred a single time. The ten largest clones add up to over 75% of the sample. This specimen's time point label, interpreted: sample taken at primary tumor resection. Sequencing was performed on PBMCs, taken at surgery. These receptors originate from a male donor with early-stage non-small cell lung cancer.

The chain carries TRBV30 and TRBJ1-5; D is ambiguous. The V end was cut by 1 base, the J end by 1 base, with 5 bases between. The CDR3 covers 13 residues. Germline CDR1 and CDR2: GTSNPN and SVGIG (reference sequence). The CDR3 DNA reads TGTGCCTGGAGTGGAACAAGCAATCAGCCCCAGCATTTT. Its translation is CAWSGTSNQPQHF.

This clonotype was picked up many times. The chain links TRBV5-1 to TRBJ1-1, with D perhaps TRBD1 (6 bases). The V end was cut by 2 bases, the J end by 4 bases, with 9 bases between. The CDR3 length is 13 residues. The germline V gene has CDR1 SGHRS and CDR2 YFSETQ. CDR3 DNA sequence: TGCGCCAGCAGCTTAAGGGGGGGCACTGAAGCTTTCTTT. Its protein product is CASSLRGGTEAFF. The full variable domain, with the rest looked up from reference TRBV5-1 and TRBJ1-1, is KAGVTQTPRYLIKTRGQQVTLSCSPISGHRSVSWYQQTPGQGLQFLFEYFSETQRNKGNFPGRFSGRQFSNSRSEMNVSTLELGDSALYLCASSLRGGTEAFFGQGTRLTVV.

The chain uses TRBV7-2 and TRBJ1-5; perhaps TRBD1 as D (5 bases). There are 15 residues in the CDR3. V lost 5 bases and J 7 bases, leaving 18 bases between the germline ends. The V gene's germline CDR1 is SGHTA and CDR2 FQGNSA. In DNA form, the CDR3 reads TGTGCCAGCAGCCCGGGGGAGAGTGGAAGACAGCCCCAGCATTTT. It yields the protein CASSPGESGRQPQHF.

This clonotype came up many times. J is TRBJ2-3 and V is TRBV25-1; TRBD2 matches at 9 bases. Germline CDR1 and CDR2: MGHDK and SYGVNS. The length of the CDR3 is 15 residues. J lost 2 bases, V lost 3 bases, and 3 bases had no gene match. DNA of the CDR3: TGTGCCAGCAGTGATACTAGCGGGTTCACAGATACGCAGTATTTT. The encoded protein is CASSDTSGFTDTQYF.

There are many counts of this clonotype. The V gene is TRBV27, the J gene TRBJ2-1, with a weak D call TRBD1 (5 bases). V lost 7 bases and J lost 5, with 12 bases in between. The CDR3 has 13 residues. In germline, CDR1 is MNHEY, CDR2 SMNVEV (reference sequence). The CDR3 region has the DNA TGTGCCAGCACCGATGACAGCCACAATGAGCAGTTCTTC. Translated: CASTDDSHNEQFF.

At least ten counts were recorded for this clonotype. The V and J genes are TRBV6-2 or TRBV6-3 and TRBJ1-5, with 7 nucleotides matching TRBD1. V trimming: 6 bases; J trimming: 5 bases; junction bases outside the gene matches: 7. The CDR3 totals 14 residues. Germline assignment: CDR1 MNHEY and CDR2 SVGEGT. CDR3 sequence: CASRQGEGHQPQHF. The CDR3 DNA follows: TGTGCCAGCAGGCAGGGGGAGGGGCATCAGCCCCAGCATTTT.

This clonotype was seen at least ten times. The V call is TRBV29-1, the J call TRBJ2-3, with no clear D. The CDR3 spans 14 residues. CDR1 is SQVTM, CDR2 ANQGSEA, per germline. The V end lost 4 bases, the J end lost 2 bases, and 13 bases lay between the germline ends. DNA of the CDR3: TGCAGCGTTGTGGTCAGGAGAAACACAGATACGCAGTATTTT. Translated: CSVVVRRNTDTQYF.

In its sample, this clonotype was seen many times. This chain joins TRBV27 and TRBJ2-1; D is uncertain. CDR1 MNHEY and CDR2 SMNVEV come from the germline V gene (reference sequence). The CDR3 is 15 residues long. Trimming cost V 2 bases and J 0 bases, with 8 bases left between them. CDR3 sequence reads: CASSLEESSYNEQFF. CDR3 in DNA: TGTGCCAGCAGTTTAGAGGAGAGCTCCTACAATGAGCAGTTCTTC.

This clonotype was seen at least ten times. CDR3 DNA: TGTGCCAGCCGTGGACACCTTAGCAATCAGCCCCAGCATTTT. The encoded protein is CASRGHLSNQPQHF. This sequence joins TRBV27 and TRBJ1-5; a possible D gene is TRBD1 (5 bases). The germline V and J ends were trimmed by 8 bases and 0 bases, with 11 bases remaining between them. CDR1 and CDR2 (germline): MNHEY, SMNVEV (reference sequence). The CDR3 spans 14 residues.

This clonotype occurred many times. The chain carries TRBV4-1 and TRBJ2-7; unclear D gene. The CDR3 is made up of 13 amino acids. Looked up from germline, CDR1 is MGHRA and CDR2 is YSYEKL. Trimming removed 0 bases from V and 1 base from J, with 4 bases in between. The CDR3 protein is CASSQEGSYEQYF. CDR3 DNA: TGCGCCAGCAGCCAAGAGGGGTCCTACGAGCAGTACTTC.

Judged by abundance, this clonotype is large. The chain links TRBV3-1 to TRBJ2-3; 11 positions match TRBD2. This CDR3 is built from 16 residues. From germline, CDR1 is LGHDT and CDR2 YNNKEL (reference sequence). The trim removed 4 bases at V and 1 base at J, leaving 4 bases unmatched. The CDR3 nucleotides read TGTGCCAGCAGCCCTCTAGCGGGGGGCGGCACAGATACGCAGTATTTT. Amino acids: CASSPLAGGGTDTQYF.

This clonotype occurred many times. The chain carries TRBV7-2 and TRBJ2-3, with 10 bases identical to TRBD1. V was pared by 0 bases and J by 4 bases, with 1 base of the junction left unmatched. From germline, CDR1 is SGHTA and CDR2 FQGNSA. The CDR3 extends over 15 amino acids. This CDR3 reads CASSLAGQGSDTQYF. The DNA of the CDR3 is TGTGCCAGCAGCTTAGCGGGACAGGGGTCAGATACGCAGTATTTT.

This clonotype was counted at least ten times. V is TRBV5-1 and J is TRBJ2-5; D may match TRBD1 or TRBD2 (5 bases each). Trimming left V 0 bases short and J 5 bases short, with 8 bases between. Germline V gene data show CDR1 as SGHRS and CDR2 as YFSETQ. This CDR3 has 13 residues. The CDR3: CASSLAEGETQYF. CDR3 DNA sequence: TGCGCCAGCAGCTTGGCCGAGGGGGAGACCCAGTACTTC.

This clonotype was detected ten times or more. The chain recombines TRBV20-1 with TRBJ1-1, with D unclear. The CDR3 sequence is 11 residues long. From germline, CDR1 is DFQATT and CDR2 SNEGSKA (reference sequence). Trimming stripped 3 bases from V and 1 base from J, with 3 bases between. In DNA form, the CDR3 reads TGCAGTGCTAGTACGAACACTGAAGCTTTCTTT. Translation gives CSASTNTEAFF.